Each of the 25 T cell receptor beta chains below was sequenced from the same sample in a study of shared clonotypes between healthy human individuals. Produced via immunoSEQ multiplex PCR; TCRdb's table is partial and in-frame only. Of some 2.1 million clones in the sample, roughly 94% were seen once. The sequenced sample was naive CD4+ T cells sorted from blood. Described subset: CD45RA+ positively selected. Every receptor here comes from a man younger than 30 in good health.

This clone has a single count. The chain uses TRBV6-4 and TRBJ2-5; no clear D gene. Germline CDR1 reads MRHNA; CDR2 reads SNTAGT. The ends were cut back, 4 bases at V and 5 bases at J, with 11 bases in the middle. CDR3 size: 13 residues. CDR3 sequence: CASSVERGETQYF. CDR3 nucleotides: TGTGCCAGCAGTGTTGAACGAGGCGAGACCCAGTACTTC.

V usage is TRBV9 and J usage is TRBJ2-2; no firm D call. CDR3 size: 14 residues. CDR1 is SGDLS and CDR2 is YYNGEE in the germline V gene. Trimming shortened V by 4 bases and J by 6 bases, and 13 bases separated the two germline ends. The CDR3 nucleotides read TGTGCCAGCAGCCCCCTAATAAGCTCCGGGGAGCTGTTTTTT. This codes for CASSPLISSGELFF.

This rearrangement joins TRBV5-4 to TRBJ1-6; D is unresolved. Trimming cost V 2 bases and J 7 bases, with 16 bases left between them. This CDR3 has 16 residues. In germline, CDR1 is SGHNT, CDR2 YYREEE (reference sequence). The CDR3 region is CASSLIDTAGNSPLHF. The DNA for the CDR3 is TGTGCCAGCAGCTTAATAGACACAGCGGGGAATTCACCCCTCCACTTT.

The chain carries TRBV5-1 and TRBJ2-3, with D maybe TRBD2 (7 bases). The germline V and J ends were trimmed by 7 bases and 3 bases, with 15 bases remaining between them. This CDR3 region has 14 residues. Germline V lookup: CDR1 SGHRS, CDR2 YFSETQ. CDR3 residues: CASGSGGGTDTQYF. The CDR3 DNA sequence: TGCGCCAGCGGGTCGGGGGGCGGGACAGATACGCAGTATTTT.

The genes are TRBV2 and TRBJ2-7; the match to TRBD2 covers 11 bases. The germline V gene has CDR1 SNHLY and CDR2 FYNNEI. After removal of 3 bases from V and 2 bases from J, the junction contained 6 bases not matched to a gene. This CDR3 comprises 16 residues. The CDR3 DNA reads as TGTGCCAGCAGTGACACGGGACTAGCGGCGGCCTACGAGCAGTACTTC. It codes for CASSDTGLAAAYEQYF.

This rearrangement joins TRBV29-1 to TRBJ2-7, with 8 positions matching TRBD1. The CDR3 has 12 residues. The junction had 2 bases not matched to a gene; V was cut back by 4 bases and J by 3 bases. Per germline, CDR1 SQVTM and CDR2 ANQGSEA. The CDR3 DNA reads TGCAGCGTTGCCAGGGGGCTCTACGAGCAGTACTTC. Its protein product is CSVARGLYEQYF.

This chain links TRBV5-4 with TRBJ1-2, with 7 positions matching TRBD1. The CDR3 contains 13 residues. Germline V gene lookup returns CDR1 SGHNT and CDR2 YYREEE (reference sequence). Losses at the gene ends were 7 bases for V and 4 bases for J; bases not matched to a gene: 7. CDR3 protein: CASRTGLTYGYTF. In nucleotides, the CDR3 is TGTGCCAGCCGGACAGGACTCACCTATGGCTACACCTTC.

The J gene is TRBJ1-2, the V gene TRBV6-5, with D maybe TRBD1 (5 bases). V lost 2 bases, J lost 7 bases, and 11 bases lay in between. The CDR3 is made up of 13 amino acids. The germline V gene encodes CDR1 MNHEY and CDR2 SVGAGI. CDR3 nucleotides: TGTGCCAGCAGTTACACTCCCGGGGGTGGCTACACCTTC. It yields the protein CASSYTPGGGYTF.

The genes are TRBV5-1 and TRBJ1-2; D gene ambiguous. CDR1 and CDR2 (germline): SGHRS, YFSETQ. Trimming shortened V by 0 bases and J by 7 bases, and 10 bases separated the two germline ends. There are 13 residues in the CDR3. Here the CDR3 reads CASSLDSRTGYTF. CDR3 sequence (DNA): TGCGCCAGCAGCTTGGACAGCAGGACTGGCTACACCTTC.

CDR3 amino acids: CASSPPGLRMNTEAFF. Written as DNA, the CDR3 is TGTGCCAGCTCACCACCCGGGTTACGGATGAACACTGAAGCTTTCTTT. The gene calls are TRBV18 and TRBJ1-1; D not resolved. V was clipped by 0 bases and J by 0 bases, with 11 bases between them. The CDR3 consists of 16 residues. Germline CDR1 and CDR2: KGHSH and LQKENI.

V is TRBV2 and J is TRBJ2-7; maybe TRBD2 (5 bases). This CDR3 comprises 12 residues. The ends were cut back, 6 bases at V and 2 bases at J, with 8 bases in the middle. Germline-derived CDR1 and CDR2 are SNHLY and FYNNEI. CDR3 amino acids: CASRSGAYEQYF. The DNA of the CDR3 is TGTGCCAGCAGATCCGGGGCCTACGAGCAGTACTTC.

The V call is TRBV5-1, the J call TRBJ1-6, with D possibly TRBD1 on 6 matching bases. V was pared by 4 bases and J by 7 bases, with 18 bases between. The germline V gene has CDR1 SGHRS and CDR2 YFSETQ. The CDR3 spans 16 residues. The DNA of the CDR3 is TGCGCCAGCAGCACCACTTACGACAGGTGGAATTCACCCCTCCACTTT. It translates to CASSTTYDRWNSPLHF.

The chain uses TRBV6-1 and TRBJ2-5; D unclear. V was cut by 11 bases and J by 1 base, with 17 bases left in between. From germline, CDR1 is MNHNS and CDR2 SASEGT. CDR3 size: 14 residues. The CDR3 is CAVAGGSAQETQYF. The CDR3 bases are TGTGCCGTAGCAGGCGGAAGTGCCCAAGAGACCCAGTACTTC.

The chain is built from TRBV7-9 and TRBJ2-7; D gene ambiguous. The CDR3 loop spans 11 amino acids. CDR1 and CDR2 (germline): SEHNR, FQNEAQ (reference sequence). The V gene lost 5 bases and the J gene lost 6 bases, with 8 bases spanning the gap. The CDR3 DNA follows: TGTGCCAGCAGCCCGGCTAGCGAGCAGTACTTC. Amino acid sequence: CASSPASEQYF.

This clone was seen a single time. This rearrangement joins TRBV2 to TRBJ2-1; 9 bases map to TRBD2. Germline CDR1 is SNHLY and CDR2 is FYNNEI. The V gene end was trimmed by 1 base and the J gene end by 6 bases; junction bases not matched to a gene: 7. This CDR3 has 16 residues. CDR3: CASSEEGLAGFNEQFF. CDR3 in DNA: TGTGCCAGCAGTGAAGAGGGGCTAGCGGGGTTCAATGAGCAGTTCTTC.

This chain uses TRBV20-1 with TRBJ2-5; D is ambiguous. The V end lost 3 bases, the J end lost 4 bases, and 6 bases lay between the germline ends. This CDR3 region has 11 residues. Per germline, CDR1 DFQATT and CDR2 SNEGSKA (reference sequence). The CDR3 protein is CSARKGETQYF. For the CDR3, the DNA is TGCAGTGCTAGGAAGGGAGAGACCCAGTACTTC.

This rearrangement joins TRBV7-8 to TRBJ2-1, with TRBD1 matching over 9 bases. V dropped 1 base and J dropped 8; count of bases not matched to a gene: 6. The CDR3 sequence is 15 residues long. CDR1 and CDR2 from the germline V gene are SGHVS and FQNEAQ. The CDR3 bases are TGTGCCAGCAGCTTAGAAGGGACAGGGCGATATGAGCAGTTCTTC. Its translation is CASSLEGTGRYEQFF.

In the case of this clone: Other DNA sequences in this sample translate to the same CDR3. V is TRBV18 and J is TRBJ2-7; 9 nucleotides match TRBD2. The CDR3 has 15 amino acids. V shed 4 bases and J 2 bases; nucleotides not matched to a gene: 6. Per the germline V gene, CDR1 is KGHSH and CDR2 is LQKENI. CDR3 residues: CASSLRLADTYEQYF. CDR3 nucleotides: TGTGCCAGCTCACTTCGACTAGCGGACACCTACGAGCAGTACTTC.

In nucleotides, the CDR3 is TGTGCCAGCAGTGGGAACAGCCTCAACACCGGGGAGCTGTTTTTT. It is translated as CASSGNSLNTGELFF. The genes are TRBV6-1 and TRBJ2-2, with D unclear. The V end was cut by 4 bases, the J end by 2 bases, with 11 bases between. CDR1 is MNHNS, CDR2 SASEGT, per germline. The CDR3 extends over 15 amino acids.

Comment on this clone: Different DNA sequences within this sample yield the same CDR3. The chain recombines TRBV6-5 with TRBJ2-7, with 9 positions matching TRBD1. The V and J ends lost 0 bases and 2 bases, in that order; junction bases with no gene match: 2. The length of the CDR3 is 15 residues. Germline CDR1 is MNHEY and CDR2 is SVGAGI. This CDR3 reads CASSYSGQGPYEQYF. The DNA of the CDR3 is TGTGCCAGCAGTTACTCGGGACAGGGCCCCTACGAGCAGTACTTC.

V usage is TRBV6-1 and J usage is TRBJ2-5; TRBD2 aligns across 11 bases. The CDR3 runs 18 residues. Per the germline V gene, CDR1 is MNHNS and CDR2 is SASEGT. The junction had 7 bases not matched to a gene; V was cut back by 1 base and J by 0 bases. As DNA, the CDR3 is TGTGCCAGCAGTGAAGTGGCTAGCGGGAGGATCGACCAAGAGACCCAGTACTTC. Protein product: CASSEVASGRIDQETQYF.

The genes are TRBV5-1 and TRBJ2-2, with TRBD1 identical over 9 bases. Germline lookup yields CDR1 SGHRS and CDR2 YFSETQ. This CDR3 has 17 amino acids. The trim removed 0 bases at V and 7 bases at J, leaving 10 bases unmatched. DNA for the CDR3: TGCGCCAGCAGCTTGGCCCCCGGGACAGGGCCCGGCGGGGAGCTGTTTTTT. Residues: CASSLAPGTGPGGELFF.

This clone was found once. The rearrangement uses TRBV10-1 and TRBJ1-5; no firm D call. V was shortened by 3 bases and J by 3 bases, with 3 bases between the two germline ends. Germline values: CDR1 WNHNN, CDR2 SYGVQD (reference sequence). The CDR3 totals 12 residues. The CDR3 reads CASSDPNQPQHF. Written as DNA, the CDR3 is TGCGCCAGCAGTGACCCCAATCAGCCCCAGCATTTT.

This chain links TRBV28 with TRBJ1-2, with D unclear. CDR3 length equals 15 residues. The germline CDR1 and CDR2 sequences are MDHEN and SYDVKM. The germline V and J ends were trimmed by 4 bases and 5 bases, with 17 bases remaining between them. CDR3 sequence reads: CASSSPRWSQYGYTF. Written as DNA, the CDR3 is TGTGCCAGCAGTTCCCCGAGGTGGAGTCAGTATGGCTACACCTTC.

The gene calls are TRBV11-3 and TRBJ2-5; tentatively, D is TRBD1 or TRBD2 (5 bases each). Germline loops: CDR1 SGHNT, CDR2 YENEEA. CDR3 length: 15 amino acids. V lost 5 bases and J 5 bases, leaving 18 bases between the germline ends. The CDR3 region has the DNA TGTGCCAGCAGCACAAGTTGGGGAGACAGTGAGACCCAGTACTTC. This codes for CASSTSWGDSETQYF.